This entry lists 9 T cell receptor beta chains sequenced from one sample in a study of T cell clonality in common variable immunodeficiency. The assay was immunoSEQ multiplex PCR, and TCRdb's table has in-frame clones only and misses some. Found here are about 64,000 clones, no singletons; the ten largest cover around 1.7%. Sequencing was performed on peripheral blood mononuclear cells. These TCRs come from a person between 18 and 70 years old in good health.

At least ten counts were recorded for this clone. The CDR3 extends 3 residues past the end of the read, so its final part is completed from the germline J gene. Other DNA sequences in the sample encode the same CDR3. V gene TRBV2 combines with J gene TRBJ2-7; 9 bases align to TRBD1. The CDR3 covers 15 residues. Germline trimming cut 6 bases from V and 2 bases from J; bases unmatched to any gene: 8. CDR1 and CDR2 (germline): SNHLY, FYNNEI. The CDR3 bases that were read are TGTGCCAGCAGGCCTCGGACAGGGGAGACCTACGAG. Protein product: CASRPRTGETYE. The CDR3 as a whole reads CASRPRTGETYEQYF.

This clone was counted many times. The DNA ends 3 residues before the CDR3 does, and the rest of the CDR3 is filled in from the germline J gene. This chain joins TRBV20-1 and TRBJ1-5; 10 bases fit TRBD1. Trimming removed 4 bases from V and 3 bases from J; junction bases left unmatched: 6. The CDR3 contains 15 residues. Germline V lookup: CDR1 DFQATT, CDR2 SNEGSKA (reference sequence). The CDR3 DNA, read in part, is TGCAGTGCTACCCAGACAGGGGGCCTCAATCAGCCC. Translated, it gives CSATQTGGLNQP. The full CDR3 is CSATQTGGLNQPQHF.

This clone has at least ten counts. The sequenced part of the CDR3 DNA is TGTGCCAGCCATCCCAGCAGGCTAGCCGGCACAGATACG. Residues: CASHPSRLAGTDT. The CDR3 in its entirety is CASHPSRLAGTDTQYF. The chain joins TRBV2 to TRBJ2-3; D perhaps matches TRBD2 (5 bases). The sequenced fragment ends 3 residues before the CDR3 boundary, so the rest is inferred from the germline J gene. Trimming pared 8 bases from V and 1 base from J, leaving 19 bases between. The germline V gene encodes CDR1 SNHLY and CDR2 FYNNEI. The CDR3 totals 16 residues.

This clone was observed many times. With the read ending 3 residues before the CDR3 end, the germline J gene is used to fill in that end. The rearrangement joins TRBV7-9 to TRBJ2-2; D is undetermined. This CDR3 has 13 residues. The germline CDR1 and CDR2 sequences are SEHNR and FQNEAQ (reference sequence). V lost 6 bases and J lost 3, with 8 bases in between. The CDR3: CASRSEDTGELFF. CDR3 DNA (partial): TGTGCCAGCAGGAGCGAGGACACCGGGGAG.

This clone has at least ten counts. The DNA ends 3 residues before the CDR3 does, and the rest of the CDR3 is filled in from the germline J gene. The chain employs TRBV5-1 and TRBJ1-1; D remains ambiguous. The CDR3 is made up of 13 amino acids. Germline CDR1 is SGHRS and CDR2 is YFSETQ. V was clipped by 4 bases and J by 0 bases, with 7 bases between them. CDR3 protein: CASSLGVNTEAFF. The CDR3 DNA, read in part, is TGCGCCAGCAGCCTCGGGGTGAACACTGAA. Drawing the rest from reference TRBV5-1 and TRBJ1-1, the complete variable domain is KAGVTQTPRYLIKTRGQQVTLSCSPISGHRSVSWYQQTPGQGLQFLFEYFSETQRNKGNFPGRFSGRQFSNSRSEMNVSTLELGDSALYLCASSLGVNTEAFFGQGTRLTVV.

This clone was found many times. The DNA ends 3 residues before the CDR3 does, and the rest of the CDR3 is filled in from the germline J gene. This sequence joins TRBV29-1 and TRBJ2-5; 7 nucleotides align to TRBD1. J was trimmed by 2 bases and V by 5 bases; bases with no gene match: 5. The CDR3 is 13 residues long. In germline, CDR1 is SQVTM, CDR2 ANQGSEA. The sequenced part of the CDR3 DNA is TGCAGCGTTCCCTGGACAGGACAAGAGACC. It codes for CSVPWTGQET. The CDR3 as a whole reads CSVPWTGQETQYF.

This clone was picked up many times. The CDR3 end lies 3 residues beyond the end of the read and is filled in from the germline J gene. The chain is built from TRBV4-1 and TRBJ2-3; 11 positions match TRBD2. This CDR3 contains 16 residues. V lost 4 bases, J lost 0 bases, and 3 bases stayed unmatched. The germline V gene has CDR1 MGHRA and CDR2 YSYEKL. The CDR3 spells CASSRGTSGSTDTQYF. The covered CDR3 bases are TGCGCCAGCAGCCGCGGGACTAGCGGTAGCACAGATACG.

This clone was counted many times. The read terminates 3 residues ahead of where the CDR3 ends, so the germline J gene completes it. The rearrangement links TRBV5-1 to TRBJ2-1; 7 positions match TRBD2. The V and J ends lost 0 bases and 2 bases, in that order; junction bases with no gene match: 5. CDR1 is SGHRS and CDR2 is YFSETQ in the germline V gene. CDR3 size: 16 residues. The CDR3 sequence is CASSLGAGPTYNEQFF. The part of the CDR3 DNA that was read is TGCGCCAGCAGCTTGGGAGCGGGACCTACCTACAATGAG. Based on the CDR3 plus reference TRBV5-1 and TRBJ2-1, the full variable domain is KAGVTQTPRYLIKTRGQQVTLSCSPISGHRSVSWYQQTPGQGLQFLFEYFSETQRNKGNFPGRFSGRQFSNSRSEMNVSTLELGDSALYLCASSLGAGPTYNEQFFGPGTRLTVL.

The table lists this clone with many counts. The read ends 3 residues early relative to the CDR3; the germline J gene fills the gap. The chain uses TRBV2 and TRBJ1-4, with D unclear. With 3 bases removed from V and 7 bases from J, the gap between germline ends came to 9 bases. The length of the CDR3 is 13 residues. Germline V gene data show CDR1 as SNHLY and CDR2 as FYNNEI. CDR3 DNA, as far as it was read: TGTGCCAGCAGTGACCGGGGAACTGAAAAA. Protein: CASSDRGTEK. The entire CDR3 is CASSDRGTEKLFF. The complete variable domain, with remaining parts taken from reference TRBV2 and TRBJ1-4, reads EPEVTQTPSHQVTQMGQEVILRCVPISNHLYFYWYRQILGQKVEFLVSFYNNEISEKSEIFDDQFSVERPDGSNFTLKIRSTKLEDSAMYFCASSDRGTEKLFFGSGTQLSVL.